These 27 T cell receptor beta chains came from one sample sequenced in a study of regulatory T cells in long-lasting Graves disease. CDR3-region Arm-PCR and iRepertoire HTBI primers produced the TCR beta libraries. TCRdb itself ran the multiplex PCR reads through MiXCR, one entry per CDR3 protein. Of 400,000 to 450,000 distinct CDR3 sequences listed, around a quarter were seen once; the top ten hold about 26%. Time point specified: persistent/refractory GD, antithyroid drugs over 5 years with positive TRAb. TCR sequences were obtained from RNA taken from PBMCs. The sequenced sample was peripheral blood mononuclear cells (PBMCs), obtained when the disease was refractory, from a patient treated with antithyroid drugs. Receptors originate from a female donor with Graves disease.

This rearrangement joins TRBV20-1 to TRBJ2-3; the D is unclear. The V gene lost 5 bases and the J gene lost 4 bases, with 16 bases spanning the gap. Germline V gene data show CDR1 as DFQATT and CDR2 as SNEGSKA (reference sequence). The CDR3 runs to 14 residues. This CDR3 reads CSAEPSWSADTQYF. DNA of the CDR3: TGCAGTGCTGAACCAAGCTGGTCGGCAGATACGCAGTATTTT.

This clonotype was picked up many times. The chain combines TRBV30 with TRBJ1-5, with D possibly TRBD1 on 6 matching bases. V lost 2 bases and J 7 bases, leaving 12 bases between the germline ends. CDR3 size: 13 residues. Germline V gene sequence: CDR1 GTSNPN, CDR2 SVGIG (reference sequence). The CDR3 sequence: CAWSTGAEQPQHF. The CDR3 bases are TGTGCCTGGAGTACGGGGGCGGAACAGCCCCAGCATTTT.

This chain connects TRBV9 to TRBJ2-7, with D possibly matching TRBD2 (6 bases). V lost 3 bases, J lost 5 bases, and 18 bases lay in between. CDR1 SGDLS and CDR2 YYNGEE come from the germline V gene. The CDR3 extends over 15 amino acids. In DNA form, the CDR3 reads TGTGCCAGCAGCGCTGGGACTTCACCCGACCACGAGCAGTACTTC. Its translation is CASSAGTSPDHEQYF.

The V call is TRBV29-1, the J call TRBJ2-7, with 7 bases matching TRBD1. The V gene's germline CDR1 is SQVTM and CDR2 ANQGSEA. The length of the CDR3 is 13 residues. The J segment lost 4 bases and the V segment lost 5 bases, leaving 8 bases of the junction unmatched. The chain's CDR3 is CSVPQTGRYEQYF. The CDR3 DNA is TGCAGCGTTCCACAGACAGGGCGGTACGAGCAGTACTTC.

The CDR3 DNA is TGTGCCAGTAGTATCGATCGGTGGCAGAAAATTTCGAACACTGAAGCTTTCTTT. Its protein product is CASSIDRWQKISNTEAFF. The chain employs TRBV19 and TRBJ1-1; D unresolved. CDR1 LNHDA and CDR2 SQIVND come from the germline V gene (reference sequence). The CDR3 length is 18 residues. V was pared by 3 bases and J by 1 base, with 21 bases between.

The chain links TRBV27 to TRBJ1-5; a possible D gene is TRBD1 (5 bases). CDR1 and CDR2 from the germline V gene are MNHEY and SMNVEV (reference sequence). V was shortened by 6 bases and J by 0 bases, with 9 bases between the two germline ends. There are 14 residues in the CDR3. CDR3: CASRSGNSNQPQHF. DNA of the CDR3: TGTGCCAGCAGATCAGGGAATAGCAATCAGCCCCAGCATTTT.

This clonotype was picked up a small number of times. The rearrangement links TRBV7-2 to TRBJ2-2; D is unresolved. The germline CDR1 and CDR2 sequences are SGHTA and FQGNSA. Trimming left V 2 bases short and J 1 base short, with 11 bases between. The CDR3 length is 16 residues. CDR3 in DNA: TGTGCCAGCAGCTTACGTGACCCCCTGAACACCGGGGAGCTGTTTTTT. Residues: CASSLRDPLNTGELFF. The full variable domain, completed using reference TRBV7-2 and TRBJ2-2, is GAGVSQSPSNKVTEKGKDVELRCDPISGHTALYWYRQSLGQGLEFLIYFQGNSAPDKSGLPSDRFSAERTGGSVSTLTIQRTQQEDSAVYLCASSLRDPLNTGELFFGEGSRLTVL.

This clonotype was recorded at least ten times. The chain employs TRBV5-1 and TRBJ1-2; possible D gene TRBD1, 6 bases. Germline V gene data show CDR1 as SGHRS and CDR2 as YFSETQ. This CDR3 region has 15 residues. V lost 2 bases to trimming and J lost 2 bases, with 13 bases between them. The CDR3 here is CASSLTTTGNYGYTF. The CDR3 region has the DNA TGCGCCAGCAGCTTAACAACGACAGGCAACTATGGCTACACCTTC.

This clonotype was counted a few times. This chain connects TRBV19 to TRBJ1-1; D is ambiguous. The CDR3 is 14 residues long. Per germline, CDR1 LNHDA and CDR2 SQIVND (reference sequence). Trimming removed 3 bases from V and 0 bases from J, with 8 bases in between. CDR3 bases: TGTGCCAGTAGTATGGGCACCCTGAACACTGAAGCTTTCTTT. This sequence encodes CASSMGTLNTEAFF. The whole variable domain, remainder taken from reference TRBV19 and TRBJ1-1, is DGGITQSPKYLFRKEGQNVTLSCEQNLNHDAMYWYRQDPGQGLRLIYYSQIVNDFQKGDIAEGYSVSREKKESFPLTVTSAQKNPTAFYLCASSMGTLNTEAFFGQGTRLTVV.

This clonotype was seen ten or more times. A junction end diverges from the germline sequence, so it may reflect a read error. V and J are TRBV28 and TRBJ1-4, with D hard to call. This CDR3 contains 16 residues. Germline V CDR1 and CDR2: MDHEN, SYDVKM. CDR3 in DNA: TGTGCCAGCAGTTCCCCCGGAGTTTTAGGGAATGACAAACTGTTTTTT. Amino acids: CASSSPGVLGNDKLFF.

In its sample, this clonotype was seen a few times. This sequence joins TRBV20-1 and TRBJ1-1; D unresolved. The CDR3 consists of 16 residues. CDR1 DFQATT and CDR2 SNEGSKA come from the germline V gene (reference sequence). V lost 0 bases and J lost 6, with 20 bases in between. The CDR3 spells CSAREGFRGMGAEAFF. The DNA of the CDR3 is TGCAGTGCTAGAGAGGGGTTCCGGGGAATGGGAGCTGAAGCTTTCTTT.

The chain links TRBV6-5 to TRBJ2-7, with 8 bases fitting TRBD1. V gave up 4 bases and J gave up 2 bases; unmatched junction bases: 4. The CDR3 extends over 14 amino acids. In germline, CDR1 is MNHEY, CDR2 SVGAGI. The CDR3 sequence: CASSSDRGAYEQYF. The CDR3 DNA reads TGTGCCAGCAGTTCCGACAGGGGAGCCTACGAGCAGTACTTC.

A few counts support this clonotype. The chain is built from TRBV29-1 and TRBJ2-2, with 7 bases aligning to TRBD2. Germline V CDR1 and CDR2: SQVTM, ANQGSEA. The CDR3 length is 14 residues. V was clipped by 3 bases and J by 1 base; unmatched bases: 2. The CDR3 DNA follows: TGCAGCGTTGACAAGCGGGGGAACACCGGGGAGCTGTTTTTT. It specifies CSVDKRGNTGELFF.

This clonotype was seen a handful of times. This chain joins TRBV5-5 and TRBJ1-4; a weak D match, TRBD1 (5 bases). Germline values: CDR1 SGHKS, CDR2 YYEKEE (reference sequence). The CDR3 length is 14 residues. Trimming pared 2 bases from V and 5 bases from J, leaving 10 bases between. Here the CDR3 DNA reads TGTGCCAGCAGCTTCCAGGGAAGGAATGAAAAACTGTTTTTT. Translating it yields CASSFQGRNEKLFF.

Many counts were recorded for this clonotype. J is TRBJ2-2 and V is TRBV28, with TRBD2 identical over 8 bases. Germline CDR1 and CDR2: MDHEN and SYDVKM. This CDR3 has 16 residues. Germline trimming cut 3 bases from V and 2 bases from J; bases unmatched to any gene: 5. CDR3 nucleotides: TGTGCCAGCAGTTTGTTCAGCGGGAGTAACACCGGGGAGCTGTTTTTT. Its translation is CASSLFSGSNTGELFF.

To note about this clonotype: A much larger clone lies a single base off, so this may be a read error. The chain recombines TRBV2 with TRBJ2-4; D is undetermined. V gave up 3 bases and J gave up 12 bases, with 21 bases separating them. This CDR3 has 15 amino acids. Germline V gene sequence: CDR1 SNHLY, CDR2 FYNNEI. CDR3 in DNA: TGTGCCAGCAGTGAGACCCGATCTGAGGCCGCAACTCAGTACTTC. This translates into CASSETRSEAATQYF. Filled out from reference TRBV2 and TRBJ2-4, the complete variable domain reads EPEVTQTPSHQVTQMGQEVILRCVPISNHLYFYWYRQILGQKVEFLVSFYNNEISEKSEIFDDQFSVERPDGSNFTLKIRSTKLEDSAMYFCASSETRSEAATQYFGAGTRLSVL.

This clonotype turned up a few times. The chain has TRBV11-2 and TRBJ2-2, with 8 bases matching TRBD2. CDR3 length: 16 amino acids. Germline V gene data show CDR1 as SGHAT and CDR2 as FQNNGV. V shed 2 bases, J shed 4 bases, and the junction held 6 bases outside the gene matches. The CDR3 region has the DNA TGTGCCAGCAGCTTAAATAGCGGGATAGGCACCGGGGAGCTGTTTTTT. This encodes CASSLNSGIGTGELFF. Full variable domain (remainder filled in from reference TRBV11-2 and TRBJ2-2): EAGVAQSPRYKIIEKRQSVAFWCNPISGHATLYWYQQILGQGPKLLIQFQNNGVVDDSQLPKDRFSAERLKGVDSTLKIQPAKLEDSAVYLCASSLNSGIGTGELFFGEGSRLTVL.

Here the CDR3 reads CASSLVAEPSGNEKLFF. CDR3 nucleotides: TGTGCCAGCAGTTTGGTTGCAGAACCCTCGGGAAATGAAAAACTGTTTTTT. The genes are TRBV27 and TRBJ1-4, with no clear D. The V gene's germline CDR1 is MNHEY and CDR2 SMNVEV (reference sequence). The CDR3 extends over 17 amino acids. Trimming stripped 3 bases from V and 5 bases from J, with 19 bases between.

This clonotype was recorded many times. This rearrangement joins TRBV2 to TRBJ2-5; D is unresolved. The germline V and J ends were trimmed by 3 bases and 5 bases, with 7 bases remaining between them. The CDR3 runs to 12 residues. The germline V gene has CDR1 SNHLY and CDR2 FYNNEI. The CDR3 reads CASSDDRETQYF. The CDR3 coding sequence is TGTGCCAGCAGTGATGATAGGGAGACCCAGTACTTC.

The CDR3: CASSSTASSVLEELFF. DNA of the CDR3: TGCGCCAGCAGCTCCACGGCGTCTAGTGTTTTGGAGGAACTGTTTTTT. V and J are TRBV5-1 and TRBJ1-4; D gene uncertain. CDR3 length: 16 amino acids. In germline, CDR1 is SGHRS, CDR2 YFSETQ. V dropped 3 bases and J dropped 12 bases, with 24 bases sitting between them.

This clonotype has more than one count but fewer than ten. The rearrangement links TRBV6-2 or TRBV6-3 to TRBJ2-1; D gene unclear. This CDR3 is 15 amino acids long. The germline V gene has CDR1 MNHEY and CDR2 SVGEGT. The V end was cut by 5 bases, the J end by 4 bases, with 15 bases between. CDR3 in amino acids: CASSEGAGAYNEQFF. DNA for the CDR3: TGTGCCAGCAGTGAAGGTGCAGGAGCTTACAATGAGCAGTTCTTC.

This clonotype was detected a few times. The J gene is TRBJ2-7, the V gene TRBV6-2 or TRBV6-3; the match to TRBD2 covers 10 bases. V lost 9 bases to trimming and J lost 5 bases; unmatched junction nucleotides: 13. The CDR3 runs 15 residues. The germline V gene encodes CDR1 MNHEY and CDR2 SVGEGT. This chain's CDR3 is CASSRGLALGDEQYF. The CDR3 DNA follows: TGTGCCAGTAGCCGGGGACTAGCGTTAGGCGACGAGCAGTACTTC.

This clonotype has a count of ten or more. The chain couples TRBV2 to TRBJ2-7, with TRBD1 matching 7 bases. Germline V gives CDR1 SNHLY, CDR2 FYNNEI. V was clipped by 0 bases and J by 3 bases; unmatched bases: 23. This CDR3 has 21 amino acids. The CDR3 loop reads CASSEALFVGTADPRRYEQYF. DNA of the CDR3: TGTGCCAGCAGTGAAGCGCTTTTTGTCGGGACAGCGGACCCCAGACGCTACGAGCAGTACTTC.

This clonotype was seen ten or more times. In nucleotides, the CDR3 is TGCGCCAGCAGGTCTCCGGGACTCAACTATGGCTACACCTTC. Its translation is CASRSPGLNYGYTF. The rearrangement joins TRBV5-1 to TRBJ1-2; possible D gene TRBD1, 5 bases. The CDR3 spans 14 residues. V lost 5 bases, J lost 2 bases, and 13 bases lay in between. Per germline, CDR1 SGHRS and CDR2 YFSETQ.

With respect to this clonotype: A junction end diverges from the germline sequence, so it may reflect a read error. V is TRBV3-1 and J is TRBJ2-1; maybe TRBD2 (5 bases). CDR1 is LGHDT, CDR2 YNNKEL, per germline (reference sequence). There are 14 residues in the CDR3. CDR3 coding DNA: TGTGCCAGCAGCCAAGAACCCACCATGGGAGACAAGAACTTC. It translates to CASSQEPTMGDKNF.

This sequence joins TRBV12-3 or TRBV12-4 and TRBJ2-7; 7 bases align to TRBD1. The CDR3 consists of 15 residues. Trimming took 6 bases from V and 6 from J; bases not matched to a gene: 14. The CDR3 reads CASSPSQTGIGEQYF. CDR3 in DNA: TGTGCCAGCAGCCCATCCCAGACAGGGATTGGCGAGCAGTACTTC.

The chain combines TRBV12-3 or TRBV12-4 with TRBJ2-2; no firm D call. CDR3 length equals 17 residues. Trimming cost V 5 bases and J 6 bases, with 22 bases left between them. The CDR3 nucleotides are TGTGCCAGCAGTCCCATTCCCCTCCTTACGGTACCCGGGGAGCTGTTTTTT. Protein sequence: CASSPIPLLTVPGELFF.